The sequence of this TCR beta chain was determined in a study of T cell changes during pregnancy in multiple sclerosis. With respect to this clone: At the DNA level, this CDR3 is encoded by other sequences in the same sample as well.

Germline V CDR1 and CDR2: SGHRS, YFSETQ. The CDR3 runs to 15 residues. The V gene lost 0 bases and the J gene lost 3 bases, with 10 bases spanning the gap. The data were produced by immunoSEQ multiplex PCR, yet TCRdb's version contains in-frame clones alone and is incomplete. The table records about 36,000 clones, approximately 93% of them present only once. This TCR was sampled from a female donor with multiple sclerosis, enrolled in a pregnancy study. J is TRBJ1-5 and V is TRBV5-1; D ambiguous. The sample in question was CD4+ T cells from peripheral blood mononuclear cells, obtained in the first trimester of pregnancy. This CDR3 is CASSLVPGLNQPQHF. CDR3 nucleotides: TGCGCCAGCAGCTTGGTGCCGGGTCTCAATCAGCCCCAGCATTTT.